This entry concerns a single T cell receptor (beta chain). Time point in this sample: late sampling 161 to 241 days after vaccination in a few convalescent patients. These data come from a study of vaccination and CD4 T cells after COVID-19. A single record per CDR3 protein comes from TCRdb applying MiXCR to the PCR reads. The sample lists some 29,000 distinct CDR3 sequences; approximately 53% were seen once. V lost 4 bases, J lost 7 bases, and 11 bases stayed unmatched. The CDR3 contains 15 residues. Germline V gene lookup returns CDR1 MNHEY and CDR2 SVGAGI. The chain has TRBV6-5 and TRBJ2-7; TRBD1 aligns across 9 bases. The starting material was CD4+ T cells from blood, obtained about 7 months after SARS-CoV-2 vaccination. The source is a human donor who had recovered from COVID-19. CDR3 region: CASSSSGQGYREQYF. In DNA form, the CDR3 reads TGTGCCAGCAGTTCCTCCGGACAGGGGTATCGGGAGCAGTACTTC.